This T cell receptor (beta chain) stems from a study of PD-1 blockade in classical Hodgkin lymphoma (dated by TCRdb to 2020 to 2021). Study-wide context: Nivolumab dosing was 3 mg/kg intravenously every 2 weeks, continuing until either disease progression or unacceptable toxicity. To define a peripheral blood immune signature of response to PD-1 blockade in classical Hodgkin lymphoma, the study combined TCR beta sequencing with CyTOF.

The paper's findings and limits, for the study overall: Newly diagnosed patients were reported to have lower baseline TCR diversity than healthy donors, and relapsed/refractory patients were reported to have lower baseline TCR diversity still. By C4D1, a significant rise was seen in CD4+ TCR diversity but not in CD8+ TCR diversity (p=0.0027 vs p=0.16), and the rise was most apparent among complete responders (p=0.02). The study covered only a single clinical trial cohort, and the causes of the repertoire differences, possibly disease activity or prior therapy, were still not defined. Baseline diversity similar to that of newly diagnosed patients was observed in trial patients achieving complete response, whereas significantly lower diversity was observed in partial responders and progressors. Patients starting nivolumab less than 1 year after ASCT had lower diversity and were excluded from later analyses to avoid confounding by immune reconstitution.

Genomic DNA was extracted with the Qiagen DNeasy kit from unsorted PBMCs and from negatively selected CD4+ and CD8+ fractions. Using primers that anneal to V and J segments, immunoSEQ multiplex PCR amplified the TCR beta CDR3 regions. A synthetic immune receptor repertoire was used to minimize amplification bias, and any remaining bias was removed computationally after sequencing. Concerning the study's data processing: Custom Python scripts were used to quantify repertoire diversity as the Shannon entropy index. Unsorted, CD4+ and CD8+ repertoires were analyzed separately, except for combined analyses in which CD4+ and CD8+ sequences were merged in silico. A clone counted as expanded when the clone's frequency after treatment rose at least 2-fold relative to C1D1, and clones undetected at baseline were given a pseudocount of 0.5. Clones with 0 or 1 copy at C1D1 were classified as singleton clones, and clones with 2 or more copies were classified as non-singleton clones. Clones expanded in unsorted samples were annotated as CD4+, CD8+ or unknown by matching protein sequences in sorted samples from the same patient. Wilcoxon tests on paired samples were used to test changes in diversity from C1D1 to C4D1. As stored in TCRdb, this immuneACCESS dataset retains in-frame rearrangements with V and J assigned. A fraction of the clones does not appear; measured against another copy, unresolved V genes explain less than half of the discrepancy, and the remainder lacks a known reason. Clone size and the V and J calls come from that table; the DNA yielded D and trimming. This sample comprises some 30,000 clones, around 82% of them detected only once. The ten most abundant clones make up approximately 17% of the sample.

Reading the germline V gene (reference sequence) gives CDR1 LNHDA and CDR2 SQIVND. The CDR3 goes from the cysteine to the phenylalanine over 17 residues. The kept DNA is CDR3 alone, 51 bases in frame from the first base. V drops 7 bases and J drops 0 bases, leaving 21 bases in between. The meaning of the sample's time point label: cycle 4 day 1 (C4D1), after more than five weeks of nivolumab. Every trial patient had relapsed following autologous stem cell transplantation, and prior brentuximab vedotin exposure was what differed among cohorts A, B and C. The trial cohort included 56 patients with relapsed/refractory classical Hodgkin lymphoma, and each patient had a best overall response of complete response, partial response or progressive disease. In the multi-cohort phase II CheckMate 205 trial, trial patients received single-agent nivolumab. An independent review committee assessed best overall response by applying the 2007 International Working Group response criteria. Trial PBMCs were collected immediately before nivolumab initiation (C1D1) and during therapy at cycle 2 day 1 and cycle 4 day 1. Peripheral blood was collected in 8 mL Vacutainer Cell Preparation Tubes, from which PBMCs were isolated by centrifugation and then cryopreserved.

This clone was detected only once. Its antigen specificity is not known. Base qualities are not at hand, and no much larger clone is one base apart. The origin of this receptor is a human donor with classical Hodgkin lymphoma. The sequenced sample was peripheral blood mononuclear cells (PBMCs), obtained before the fourth cycle of nivolumab. The receptor chain draws on TRBV19 and TRBJ1-2; the D gene cannot be named for sure. The CDR3: CASTAGGRSLANYGYTF. The nucleotides are TGTGCCAGTACTGCCGGTGGCAGGTCCCTAGCTAACTATGGCTACACCTTC.